What follows are 6 T cell receptor beta chains derived from one specimen sequenced in a study of cytomegalovirus exposure and HLA in healthy donors. PCR amplification relied on 60 Vbeta primers (plus 13 Jbeta primers). Clones were sequenced by immunoSEQ multiplex PCR, and TCRdb holds only the in-frame ones, with some missing. The table has around 84,000 clones, less than 85% seen once; the top ten hold around 15%. The source material was PBMCs. These receptors came from a human donor in good health.

This chain joins TRBV5-4 and TRBJ2-1; 7 bases map to TRBD2. The CDR3 is made up of 16 amino acids. V lost 4 bases to trimming and J lost 4 bases; unmatched junction nucleotides: 11. The V gene's germline CDR1 is SGHNT and CDR2 YYREEE (reference sequence). The CDR3 DNA sequence: TGTGCCAGCAGCGCCGGGCCGGGGGAGGGGTACAATGAGCAGTTCTTC. Protein sequence: CASSAGPGEGYNEQFF.

The chain uses TRBV5-6 and TRBJ2-1; D ambiguous. The CDR3 loop spans 13 amino acids. Trimming pared 4 bases from V and 9 bases from J, leaving 14 bases between. The germline V gene encodes CDR1 SGHDT and CDR2 YYEEEE. CDR3 coding DNA: TGTGCCAGCAGCGCGATCCGCAGAGGTGAGCAGTTCTTC. Protein: CASSAIRRGEQFF.

The CDR3: CASSMQGLAGGVDTQYF. The CDR3 DNA follows: TGTGCCAGTAGTATGCAGGGACTAGCGGGGGGTGTTGATACGCAGTATTTT. The chain has TRBV19 and TRBJ2-3; 15 bases line up with TRBD2. V lost 3 bases and J lost 6; bases outside the gene matches: 7. This CDR3 has 17 residues. Germline loops: CDR1 LNHDA, CDR2 SQIVND (reference sequence).

This clone came up a few times. The chain combines TRBV5-1 with TRBJ1-1, with unresolved D. The CDR3 is 14 residues long. V lost 4 bases and J 5 bases, leaving 15 bases between the germline ends. The germline CDR1 and CDR2 sequences are SGHRS and YFSETQ. CDR3 sequence (DNA): TGCGCCAGCAGCACTAGGTGGAGCGGTACTGAAGCTTTCTTT. Translated: CASSTRWSGTEAFF.

The chain couples TRBV7-9 to TRBJ2-3; the match to TRBD1 covers 8 bases. The ends lost 6 bases at V and 5 bases at J; junction bases unmatched: 4. Germline V gene data show CDR1 as SEHNR and CDR2 as FQNEAQ (reference sequence). This CDR3 is built from 13 residues. The DNA for the CDR3 is TGTGCCAGCAGTCCAGACAGGGGAGATACGCAGTATTTT. It specifies CASSPDRGDTQYF.

The chain recombines TRBV5-1 with TRBJ2-7; the D is unclear. CDR1 SGHRS and CDR2 YFSETQ come from the germline V gene. The CDR3 consists of 16 residues. Trimming took 3 bases from V and 6 from J, leaving 22 bases between them. The CDR3 sequence: CASSWVSTSELGEQYF. The CDR3 DNA follows: TGCGCCAGCAGCTGGGTATCGACGAGCGAGCTAGGCGAGCAGTACTTC.